This T cell receptor beta chain was retrieved from a study of shared clonotypes between healthy human individuals. General study results and limits: Across a handful of donors, naive CD4 shared 5% to 6%, naive CD8 around 3.5%, memory CD4 2% to 2.5%, memory CD8 0.4%.

With respect to this clone: The target antigen is unknown.

An assay was performed, and its level was deep. Libraries were prepared by immunoSEQ multiplex PCR; TCRdb keeps only in-frame clonotypes and omits some of them. The sample consists of 1,400,000 or so clones, 98% of them appearing once. This CDR3 spans 16 amino acids. Germline-derived CDR1 and CDR2 are SGHDT and YYEEEE. The V end was cut by 0 bases, the J end by 2 bases, with 13 bases between. Sequenced: naive CD4+ T cells sorted from blood. Subset: CD45RA+ positively selected. This clonotype originated in a young man in good health. The chain links TRBV5-6 to TRBJ2-3, with D uncertain. CDR3 in DNA: TGTGCCAGCAGCTTGGGGCAGCAACTTAACACAGATACGCAGTATTTT. Residues: CASSLGQQLNTDTQYF.